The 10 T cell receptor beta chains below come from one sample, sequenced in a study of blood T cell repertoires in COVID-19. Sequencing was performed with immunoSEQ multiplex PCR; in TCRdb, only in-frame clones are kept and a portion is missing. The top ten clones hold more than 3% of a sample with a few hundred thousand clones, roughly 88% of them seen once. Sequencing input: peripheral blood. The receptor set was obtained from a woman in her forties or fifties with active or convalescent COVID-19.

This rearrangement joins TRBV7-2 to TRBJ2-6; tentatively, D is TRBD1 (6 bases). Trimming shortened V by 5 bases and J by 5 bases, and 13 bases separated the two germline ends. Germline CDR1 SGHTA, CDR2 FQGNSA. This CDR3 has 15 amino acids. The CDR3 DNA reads TGTGCCAGCAGCACCCGGACAGCAAGGGCCAACGTCCTGACTTTC. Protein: CASSTRTARANVLTF.

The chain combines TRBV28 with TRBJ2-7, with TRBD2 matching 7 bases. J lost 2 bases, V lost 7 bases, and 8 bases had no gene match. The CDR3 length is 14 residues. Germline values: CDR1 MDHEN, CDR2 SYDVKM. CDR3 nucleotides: TGTGCCAGCACTGGACTAGTAAGGGCCTACGAGCAGTACTTC. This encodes CASTGLVRAYEQYF.

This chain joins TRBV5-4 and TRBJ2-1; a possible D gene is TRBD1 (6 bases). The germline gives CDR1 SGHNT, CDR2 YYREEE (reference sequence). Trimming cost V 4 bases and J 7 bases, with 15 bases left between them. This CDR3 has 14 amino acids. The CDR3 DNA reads TGTGCCAGCAGCCACCGGGACACGGGAAATGAGCAGTTCTTC. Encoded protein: CASSHRDTGNEQFF.

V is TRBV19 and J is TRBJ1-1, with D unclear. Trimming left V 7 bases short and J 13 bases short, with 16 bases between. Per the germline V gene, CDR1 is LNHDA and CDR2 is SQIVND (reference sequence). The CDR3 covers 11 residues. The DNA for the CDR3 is TGTGCCAGTAACGGAGGATTGAAGGGTTTCTTT. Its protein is CASNGGLKGFF.

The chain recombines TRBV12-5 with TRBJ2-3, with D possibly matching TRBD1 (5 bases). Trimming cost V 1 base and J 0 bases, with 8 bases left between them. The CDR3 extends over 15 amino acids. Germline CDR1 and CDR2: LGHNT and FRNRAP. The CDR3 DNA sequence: TGTGCTAGTGGTTTGGGTGACAGTAGCACAGATACGCAGTATTTT. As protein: CASGLGDSSTDTQYF.

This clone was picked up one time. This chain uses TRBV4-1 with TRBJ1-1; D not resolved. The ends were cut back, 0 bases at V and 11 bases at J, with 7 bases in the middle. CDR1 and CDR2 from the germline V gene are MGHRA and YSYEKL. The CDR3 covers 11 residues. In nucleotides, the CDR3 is TGCGCCAGCAGCCAAGAGTTCTCGGCTTTCTTT. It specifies CASSQEFSAFF.

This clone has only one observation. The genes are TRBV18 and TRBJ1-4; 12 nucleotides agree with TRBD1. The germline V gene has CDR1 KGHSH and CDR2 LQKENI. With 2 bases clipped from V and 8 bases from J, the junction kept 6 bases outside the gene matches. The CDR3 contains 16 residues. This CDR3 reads CASSPSPGQGAEKLFF. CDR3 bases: TGTGCCAGCTCACCATCGCCGGGACAGGGGGCCGAAAAACTGTTTTTT.

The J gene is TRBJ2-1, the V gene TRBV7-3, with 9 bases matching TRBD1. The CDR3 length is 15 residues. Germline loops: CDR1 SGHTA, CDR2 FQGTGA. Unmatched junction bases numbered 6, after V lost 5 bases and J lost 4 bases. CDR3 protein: CASSPDRGGYNEQFF. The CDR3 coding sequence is TGTGCCAGCAGCCCGGACAGGGGAGGGTACAATGAGCAGTTCTTC.

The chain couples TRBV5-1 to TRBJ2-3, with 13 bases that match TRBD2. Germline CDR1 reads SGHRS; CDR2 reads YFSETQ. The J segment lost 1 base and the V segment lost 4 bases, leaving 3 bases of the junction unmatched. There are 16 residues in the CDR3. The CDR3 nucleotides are TGCGCCAGCAGCCCCGGGACTAGCGGGGGCACAGATACGCAGTATTTT. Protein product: CASSPGTSGGTDTQYF.

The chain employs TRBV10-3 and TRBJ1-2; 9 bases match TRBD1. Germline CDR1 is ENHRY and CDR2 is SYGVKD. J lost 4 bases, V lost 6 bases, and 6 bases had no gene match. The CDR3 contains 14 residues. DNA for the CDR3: TGTGCCATCAGCTCCGGGACAGGGCTCTATGGCTACACCTTC. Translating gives CAISSGTGLYGYTF.